The present T cell receptor beta chain was sequenced within a study of identical twins. This clonotype was detected a few times. Template switching, a step in the protocol, added a universal primer site, and cDNA carried unique molecular identifiers. One entry per CDR3 protein results from TCRdb running MiXCR on the 5' RACE reads. The table shows about 340,000 distinct CDR3 sequences, with roughly an eighth occurring only once. Germline V gene data show CDR1 as ENHRY and CDR2 as SYGVKD. The CDR3 loop spans 14 amino acids. Unmatched junction bases numbered 3, after V lost 2 bases and J lost 3 bases. These data also formed part of another study, on yellow fever vaccine responses in identical twins.

J is TRBJ2-7 and V is TRBV10-3; 8 bases are a match to TRBD2. The sequencing input was CD8+ T cells sorted from blood. The sequence derives from a woman under 30 in good health. The CDR3 here is CAISETGTSYEQYV. CDR3 sequence (DNA): TGTGCCATCAGTGAGACTGGGACTAGCTACGAGCAGTACGTC.